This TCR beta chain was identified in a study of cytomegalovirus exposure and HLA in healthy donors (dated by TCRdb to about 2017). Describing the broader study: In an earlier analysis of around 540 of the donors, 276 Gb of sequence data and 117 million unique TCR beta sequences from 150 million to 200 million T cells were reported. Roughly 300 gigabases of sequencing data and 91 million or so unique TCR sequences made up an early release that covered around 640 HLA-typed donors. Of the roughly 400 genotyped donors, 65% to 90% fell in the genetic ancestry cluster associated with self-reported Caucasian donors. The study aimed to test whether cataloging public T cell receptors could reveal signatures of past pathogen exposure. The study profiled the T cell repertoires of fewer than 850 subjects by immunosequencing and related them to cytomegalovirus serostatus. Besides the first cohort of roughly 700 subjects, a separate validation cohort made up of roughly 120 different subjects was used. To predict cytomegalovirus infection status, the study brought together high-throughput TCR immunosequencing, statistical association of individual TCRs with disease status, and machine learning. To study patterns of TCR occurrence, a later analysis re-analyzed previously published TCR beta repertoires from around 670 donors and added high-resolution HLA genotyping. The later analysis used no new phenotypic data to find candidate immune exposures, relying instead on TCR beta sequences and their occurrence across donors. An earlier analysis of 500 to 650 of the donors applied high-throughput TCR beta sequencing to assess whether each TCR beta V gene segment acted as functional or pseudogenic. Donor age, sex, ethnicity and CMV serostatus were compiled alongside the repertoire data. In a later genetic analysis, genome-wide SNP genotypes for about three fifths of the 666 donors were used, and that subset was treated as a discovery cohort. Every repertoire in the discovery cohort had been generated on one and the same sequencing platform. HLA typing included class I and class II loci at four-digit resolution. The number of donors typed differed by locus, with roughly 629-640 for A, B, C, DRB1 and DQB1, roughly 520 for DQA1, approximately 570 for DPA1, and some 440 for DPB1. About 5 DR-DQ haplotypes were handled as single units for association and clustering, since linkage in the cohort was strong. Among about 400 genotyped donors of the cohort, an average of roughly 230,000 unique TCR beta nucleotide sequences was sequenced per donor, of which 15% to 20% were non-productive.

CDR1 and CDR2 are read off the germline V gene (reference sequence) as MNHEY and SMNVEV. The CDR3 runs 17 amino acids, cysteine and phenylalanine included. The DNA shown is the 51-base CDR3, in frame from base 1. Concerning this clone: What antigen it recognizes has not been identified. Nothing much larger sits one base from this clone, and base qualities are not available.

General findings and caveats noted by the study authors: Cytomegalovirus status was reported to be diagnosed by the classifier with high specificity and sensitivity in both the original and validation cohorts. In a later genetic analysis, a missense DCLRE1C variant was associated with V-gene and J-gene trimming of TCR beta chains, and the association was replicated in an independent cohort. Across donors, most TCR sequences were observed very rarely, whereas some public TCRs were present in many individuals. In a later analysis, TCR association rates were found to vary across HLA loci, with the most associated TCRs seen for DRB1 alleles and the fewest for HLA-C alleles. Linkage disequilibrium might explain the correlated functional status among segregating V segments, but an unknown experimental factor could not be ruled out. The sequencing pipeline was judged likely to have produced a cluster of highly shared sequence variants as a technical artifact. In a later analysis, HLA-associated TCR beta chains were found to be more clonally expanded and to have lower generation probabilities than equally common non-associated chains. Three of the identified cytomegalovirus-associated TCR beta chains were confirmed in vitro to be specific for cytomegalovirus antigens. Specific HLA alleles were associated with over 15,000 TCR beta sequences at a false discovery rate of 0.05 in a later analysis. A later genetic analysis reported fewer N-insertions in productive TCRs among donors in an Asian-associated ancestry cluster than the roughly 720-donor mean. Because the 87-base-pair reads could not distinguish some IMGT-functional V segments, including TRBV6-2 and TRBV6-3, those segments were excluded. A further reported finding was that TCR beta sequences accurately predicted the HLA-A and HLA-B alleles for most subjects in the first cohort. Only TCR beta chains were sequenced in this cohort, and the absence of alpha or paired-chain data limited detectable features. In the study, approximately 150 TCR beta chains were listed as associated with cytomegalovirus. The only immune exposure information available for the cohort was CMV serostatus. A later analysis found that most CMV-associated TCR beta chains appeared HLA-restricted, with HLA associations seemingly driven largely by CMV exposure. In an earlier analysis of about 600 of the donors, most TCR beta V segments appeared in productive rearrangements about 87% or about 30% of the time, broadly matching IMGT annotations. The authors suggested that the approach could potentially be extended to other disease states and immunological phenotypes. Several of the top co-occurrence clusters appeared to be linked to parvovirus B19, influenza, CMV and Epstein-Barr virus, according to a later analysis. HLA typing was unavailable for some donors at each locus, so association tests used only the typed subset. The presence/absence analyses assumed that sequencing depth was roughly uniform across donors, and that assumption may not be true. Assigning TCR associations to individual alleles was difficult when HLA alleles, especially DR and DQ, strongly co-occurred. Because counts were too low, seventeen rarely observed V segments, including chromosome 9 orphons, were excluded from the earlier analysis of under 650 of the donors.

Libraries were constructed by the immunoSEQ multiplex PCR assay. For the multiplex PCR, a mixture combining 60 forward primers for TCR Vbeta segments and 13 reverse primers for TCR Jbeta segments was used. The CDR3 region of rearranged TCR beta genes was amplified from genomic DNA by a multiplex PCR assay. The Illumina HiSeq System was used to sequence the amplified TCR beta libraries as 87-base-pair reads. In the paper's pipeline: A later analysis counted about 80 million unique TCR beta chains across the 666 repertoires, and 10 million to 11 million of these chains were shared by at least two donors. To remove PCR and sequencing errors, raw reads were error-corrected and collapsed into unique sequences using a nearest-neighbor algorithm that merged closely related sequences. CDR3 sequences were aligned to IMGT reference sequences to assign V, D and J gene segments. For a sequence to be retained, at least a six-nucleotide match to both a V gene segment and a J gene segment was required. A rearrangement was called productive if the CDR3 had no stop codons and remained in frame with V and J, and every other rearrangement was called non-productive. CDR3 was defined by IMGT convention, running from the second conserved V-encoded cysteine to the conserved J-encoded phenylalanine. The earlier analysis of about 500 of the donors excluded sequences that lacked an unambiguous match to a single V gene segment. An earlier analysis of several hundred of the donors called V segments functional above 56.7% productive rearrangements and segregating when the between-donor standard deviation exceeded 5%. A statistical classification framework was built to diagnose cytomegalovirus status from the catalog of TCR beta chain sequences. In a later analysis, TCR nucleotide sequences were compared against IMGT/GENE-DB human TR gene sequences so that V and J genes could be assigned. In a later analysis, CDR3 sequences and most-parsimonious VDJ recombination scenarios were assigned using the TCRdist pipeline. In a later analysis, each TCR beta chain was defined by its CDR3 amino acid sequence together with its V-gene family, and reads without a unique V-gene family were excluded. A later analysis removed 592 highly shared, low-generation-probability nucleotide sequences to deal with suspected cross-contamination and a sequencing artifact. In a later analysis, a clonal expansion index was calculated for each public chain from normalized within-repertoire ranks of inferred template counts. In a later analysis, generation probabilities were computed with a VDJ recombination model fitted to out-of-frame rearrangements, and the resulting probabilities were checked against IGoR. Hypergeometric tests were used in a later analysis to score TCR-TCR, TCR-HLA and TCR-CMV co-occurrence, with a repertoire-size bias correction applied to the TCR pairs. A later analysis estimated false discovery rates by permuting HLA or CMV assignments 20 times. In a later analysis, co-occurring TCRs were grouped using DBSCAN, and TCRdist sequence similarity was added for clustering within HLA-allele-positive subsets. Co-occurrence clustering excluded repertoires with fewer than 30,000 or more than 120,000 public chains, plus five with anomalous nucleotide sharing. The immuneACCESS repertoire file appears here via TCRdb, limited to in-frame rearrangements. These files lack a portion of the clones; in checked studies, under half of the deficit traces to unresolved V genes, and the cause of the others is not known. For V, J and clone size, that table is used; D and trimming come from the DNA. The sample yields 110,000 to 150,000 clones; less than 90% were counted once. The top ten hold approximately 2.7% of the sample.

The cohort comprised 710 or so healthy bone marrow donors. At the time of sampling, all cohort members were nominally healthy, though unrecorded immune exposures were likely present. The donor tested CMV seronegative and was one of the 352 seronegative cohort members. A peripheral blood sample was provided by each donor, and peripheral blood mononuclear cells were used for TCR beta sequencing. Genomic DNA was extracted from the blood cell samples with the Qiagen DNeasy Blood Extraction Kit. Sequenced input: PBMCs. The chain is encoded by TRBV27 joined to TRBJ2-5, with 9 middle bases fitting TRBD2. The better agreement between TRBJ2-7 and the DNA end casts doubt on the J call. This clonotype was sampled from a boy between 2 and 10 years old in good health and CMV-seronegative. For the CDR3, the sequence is CASSLSSRGLAPYEQYF. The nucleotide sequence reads TGTGCCAGCAGTTTATCTTCGCGGGGACTAGCCCCCTACGAGCAGTACTTC.